The 21 T cell receptor beta chains given below trace back to one sample, sequenced in a study of PD-1 blockade in classical Hodgkin lymphoma. Using immunoSEQ multiplex PCR, the repertoire was profiled, and TCRdb retains in-frame clones only, with some absent. The repertoire holds roughly 20,000 clones, about 95% seen once, with approximately 5% in the top ten. Time point specified: newly diagnosed, previously untreated cHL patient sample. The sequenced sample consisted of peripheral blood mononuclear cells (PBMCs). The receptors originated from a human donor with classical Hodgkin lymphoma.

V usage is TRBV6-4 and J usage is TRBJ2-7; TRBD2 aligns across 9 bases. Per germline, CDR1 MRHNA and CDR2 SNTAGT. The CDR3 is made up of 18 amino acids. V gave up 6 bases and J gave up 0 bases; unmatched junction bases: 15. The CDR3 protein is CASSTRPSGNSDSYEQYF. Written as DNA, the CDR3 is TGTGCCAGCAGCACCCGGCCTAGCGGGAATTCGGACTCCTACGAGCAGTACTTC.

Only one count was recorded for this clone. The rearrangement uses TRBV5-1 and TRBJ2-3; 13 nucleotides match TRBD2. Germline V gene data show CDR1 as SGHRS and CDR2 as YFSETQ. The CDR3 consists of 17 residues. Germline trimming cut 1 base from V and 0 bases from J; bases unmatched to any gene: 2. Here the CDR3 reads CASSLTSGGASTDTQYF. The CDR3 DNA sequence: TGCGCCAGCAGCTTGACTAGCGGGGGGGCTAGCACAGATACGCAGTATTTT. Full variable domain (rest looked up from reference TRBV5-1 and TRBJ2-3): KAGVTQTPRYLIKTRGQQVTLSCSPISGHRSVSWYQQTPGQGLQFLFEYFSETQRNKGNFPGRFSGRQFSNSRSEMNVSTLELGDSALYLCASSLTSGGASTDTQYFGPGTRLTVL.

The chain joins TRBV6-1 to TRBJ1-4; TRBD1 is a possible D gene (5 bases). CDR1 MNHNS and CDR2 SASEGT come from the germline V gene. This CDR3 contains 14 residues. V lost 8 bases and J lost 6, with 16 bases in between. The CDR3 DNA follows: TGTGCCAGCGGCGCCAGGGTCGCGGATGAAAAACTGTTTTTT. Amino acids: CASGARVADEKLFF.

The chain employs TRBV5-1 and TRBJ1-5; the D is unclear. Per the germline V gene, CDR1 is SGHRS and CDR2 is YFSETQ. CDR3 length equals 15 residues. The V end lost 4 bases, the J end lost 0 bases, and 11 bases lay between the germline ends. The chain's CDR3 is CASSPAGNSNQPQHF. The CDR3 DNA follows: TGCGCCAGCAGCCCCGCCGGAAATAGCAATCAGCCCCAGCATTTT.

The count of this clone is one. The chain carries TRBV19 and TRBJ1-2; 12 bases agree with TRBD1. With V trimmed by 6 bases and J by 8 bases, 16 bases remained unmatched. CDR3 length: 17 residues. Germline CDR1 is LNHDA and CDR2 is SQIVND (reference sequence). The DNA for the CDR3 is TGTGCCAGTAGGGGGACAGGGGGCGCGTTGACTACTCAAGGCTACACCTTC. Translating gives CASRGTGGALTTQGYTF.

The rearrangement links TRBV4-3 to TRBJ1-2, with D perhaps matching TRBD1 (6 bases). The CDR3 extends over 14 amino acids. Germline CDR1 reads LGHNA; CDR2 reads YSLEER. The V and J ends lost 0 bases and 4 bases respectively, with 9 bases between them. The CDR3: CASSQDGQLYGYTF. CDR3 sequence (DNA): TGCGCCAGCAGCCAAGACGGACAGCTCTATGGCTACACCTTC.

The J gene is TRBJ1-1, the V gene TRBV5-5; 9 bases are shared with TRBD1. The CDR3 extends over 13 amino acids. Germline V lookup: CDR1 SGHKS, CDR2 YYEKEE (reference sequence). After removal of 2 bases from V and 11 bases from J, the junction contained 7 bases not matched to a gene. CDR3 DNA: TGTGCCAGCAGCTTCTGGACAGGGGATTGGGCTTTCTTT. Translated, it gives CASSFWTGDWAFF.

V usage is TRBV4-1 and J usage is TRBJ2-7; 7 bases are shared with TRBD1. Losses at the gene ends were 5 bases for V and 5 bases for J; bases not matched to a gene: 12. Germline V gene lookup returns CDR1 MGHRA and CDR2 YSYEKL. The CDR3 has 15 amino acids. The CDR3 protein is CASSYKSDRLNEQYF. CDR3 bases: TGCGCCAGCAGCTATAAGTCGGACAGGTTGAACGAGCAGTACTTC.

The rearrangement joins TRBV29-1 to TRBJ2-5; D may be TRBD1 (6 bases). Germline CDR1 reads SQVTM; CDR2 reads ANQGSEA. The CDR3 is made up of 13 amino acids. The V end lost 5 bases, the J end lost 4 bases, and 14 bases lay between the germline ends. CDR3 in amino acids: CSVTRGRGETQYF. In DNA form, the CDR3 reads TGCAGCGTTACCAGGGGCAGAGGAGAGACCCAGTACTTC.

V usage is TRBV6-5 and J usage is TRBJ2-5; possible D gene TRBD1, 5 bases. The germline V and J ends were trimmed by 0 bases and 3 bases, with 11 bases remaining between them. This CDR3 spans 15 amino acids. Germline-derived CDR1 and CDR2 are MNHEY and SVGAGI. In DNA, the CDR3 is TGTGCCAGCAGTTACTCGATAGGGGCAGAAGAGACCCAGTACTTC. Amino acid sequence: CASSYSIGAEETQYF.

J is TRBJ2-7 and V is TRBV5-1; 8 bases are a match to TRBD2. CDR3 length: 14 amino acids. The V and J ends lost 4 bases and 5 bases, in that order; junction bases with no gene match: 8. The germline gives CDR1 SGHRS, CDR2 YFSETQ. The CDR3 reads CASSARGGNDEQYF. Here the CDR3 DNA reads TGCGCCAGCAGCGCCCGGGGGGGCAACGACGAGCAGTACTTC.

The V call is TRBV18, the J call TRBJ2-3; D ambiguous. The CDR3 extends over 13 amino acids. Germline assignment: CDR1 KGHSH and CDR2 LQKENI. The ends were cut back, 5 bases at V and 0 bases at J, with 6 bases in the middle. The CDR3: CASSSTSTDTQYF. In DNA, the CDR3 is TGTGCCAGCTCATCCACTAGCACAGATACGCAGTATTTT.

This clone showed up just once. The chain recombines TRBV19 with TRBJ1-5, with no clear D. Trimming took 6 bases from V and 6 from J, leaving 15 bases between them. The CDR3 loop spans 14 amino acids. Germline V gene lookup returns CDR1 LNHDA and CDR2 SQIVND (reference sequence). The CDR3 spells CASSLSDVPQPQHF. The CDR3, as DNA: TGTGCCAGTAGCTTATCGGATGTCCCTCAGCCCCAGCATTTT.

V is TRBV15 and J is TRBJ1-1; no clear D. V lost 7 bases, J lost 3 bases, and 15 bases lay in between. The CDR3 is made up of 14 amino acids. From germline, CDR1 is LNHNV and CDR2 YYDKDF (reference sequence). The CDR3, as DNA: TGTGCCACCAAACTCGGCTTGTATGACACTGAAGCTTTCTTT. The encoded protein is CATKLGLYDTEAFF. Variable domain in full (rest from reference TRBV15 and TRBJ1-1): DAMVIQNPRYQVTQFGKPVTLSCSQTLNHNVMYWYQQKSSQAPKLLFHYYDKDFNNEADTPDNFQSRRPNTSFCFLDIRSPGLGDTAMYLCATKLGLYDTEAFFGQGTRLTVV.

The chain links TRBV7-8 to TRBJ1-2, with D tentatively TRBD1 (5 bases). The CDR3 sequence is 13 residues long. Looked up from germline, CDR1 is SGHVS and CDR2 is FQNEAQ. V lost 5 bases, J lost 4 bases, and 11 bases lay in between. The CDR3 nucleotides read TGTGCCAGCAGCGGAGGACACCGCTATGGCTACACCTTC. Encoded protein: CASSGGHRYGYTF.

As for this clone: This sample includes further DNA sequences coding for the same CDR3. The chain is built from TRBV7-9 and TRBJ1-4; no clear D. Trimming removed 4 bases at V and 11 bases at J, with 23 bases between. From germline, CDR1 is SEHNR and CDR2 FQNEAQ (reference sequence). The CDR3 extends over 16 amino acids. The CDR3 DNA reads TGTGCCAGCAGCTCAGCGTTGGGCGGGAGGTTGCGGAAACTGTTTTTT. Translation: CASSSALGGRLRKLFF.

The rearrangement uses TRBV9 and TRBJ1-1; D not certain. The CDR3 length is 16 residues. Germline-derived CDR1 and CDR2 are SGDLS and YYNGEE. The V and J ends lost 1 base and 3 bases respectively, with 16 bases between them. The CDR3 spells CASSVRDGPMDTEAFF. The CDR3 DNA reads TGTGCCAGCAGCGTAAGGGATGGGCCTATGGACACTGAAGCTTTCTTT.

The chain is built from TRBV7-9 and TRBJ2-7; D is unresolved. The ends were cut back, 0 bases at V and 0 bases at J, with 9 bases in the middle. This CDR3 contains 15 residues. Looked up from germline, CDR1 is SEHNR and CDR2 is FQNEAQ (reference sequence). The CDR3 sequence is CASSLAIWGSYEQYF. CDR3 coding DNA: TGTGCCAGCAGCTTAGCCATATGGGGCTCCTACGAGCAGTACTTC.

The chain links TRBV6-1 to TRBJ1-6; D perhaps matches TRBD1 (5 bases). Between the trimmed V and J ends, which lost 4 bases and 10 bases, there was a span of 17 bases. Germline V gene sequence: CDR1 MNHNS, CDR2 SASEGT. CDR3 length equals 15 residues. CDR3 sequence (DNA): TGTGCCAGCAGTGCAGGAGAGGGGACGGGATCACCCCTCCACTTT. Translated: CASSAGEGTGSPLHF.

This chain links TRBV4-3 with TRBJ2-5; 9 bases map to TRBD1. V was pared by 0 bases and J by 2 bases, with 10 bases of the junction left unmatched. The germline V gene encodes CDR1 LGHNA and CDR2 YSLEER. The CDR3 is made up of 18 amino acids. CDR3 sequence: CASSQDLGFGQGQETQYF. The CDR3 nucleotides are TGCGCCAGCAGCCAAGATCTGGGGTTCGGACAGGGGCAAGAGACCCAGTACTTC.

The chain is built from TRBV5-5 and TRBJ2-7; D remains ambiguous. The CDR3 has 13 residues. CDR1 is SGHKS, CDR2 YYEKEE, per germline (reference sequence). Trimming removed 0 bases at V and 7 bases at J, with 11 bases between. The CDR3 loop is CASSLDFTVEQYF. The CDR3 nucleotides read TGTGCCAGCAGCTTGGATTTTACTGTGGAGCAGTACTTC.